This T cell receptor (beta chain) stems from a study of blood T cell repertoires in COVID-19. Overall study context: Whether acute or convalescent, the COVID-19 samples came from the United States, Italy and Spain.

The trim removed 5 bases at V and 2 bases at J, leaving 4 bases unmatched. The CDR3 runs 14 residues. Germline assignment: CDR1 GTSNPN and CDR2 SVGIG (reference sequence). Original analysis: Amplification with reference gene primers provided the estimates of nucleated cell counts. Method: immunoSEQ multiplex PCR; TCRdb's copy keeps in-frame clones and lacks some. V, J and clone size were drawn from that table, and D and trimming were deduced from the DNA. The sample has hundreds of thousands of clones; over 75% are singletons. Participants reported their clinical history, and cohort assignment relied on those reports. The study counted Cohort 3 donors as recovered given two negative PCRs, clearance, or symptom resolution.

The source is a man aged 40-55 years who had recovered from COVID-19. This sequence joins TRBV30 and TRBJ1-5; 9 bases are shared with TRBD1. Sequencing was carried out using PBMCs or T cells enriched from blood (not recorded which). CDR3 in amino acids: CAWARQGGNQPQHF. The CDR3 bases are TGTGCCTGGGCGAGACAGGGGGGCAATCAGCCCCAGCATTTT.